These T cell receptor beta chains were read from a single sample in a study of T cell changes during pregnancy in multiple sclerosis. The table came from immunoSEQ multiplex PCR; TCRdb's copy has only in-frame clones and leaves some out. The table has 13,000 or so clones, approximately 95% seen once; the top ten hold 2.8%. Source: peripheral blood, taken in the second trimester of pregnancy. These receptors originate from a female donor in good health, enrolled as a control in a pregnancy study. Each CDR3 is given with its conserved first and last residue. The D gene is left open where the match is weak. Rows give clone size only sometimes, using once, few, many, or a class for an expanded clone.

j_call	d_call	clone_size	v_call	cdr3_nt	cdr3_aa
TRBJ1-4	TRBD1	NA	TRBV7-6	TGTGCCAGCAGCTTAAGTGGGACAGGGGCAACTAATGAAAAACTGTTTTTT	CASSLSGTGATNEKLFF
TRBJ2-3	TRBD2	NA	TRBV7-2	TGTGCCAGCAGCTCCCTTTCGGCGGGGGGAACAGATACGCAGTATTTT	CASSSLSAGGTDTQYF
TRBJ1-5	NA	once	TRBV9	TGTGCCAGCAGCGTAGGAGGTAATAGCAATCAGCCCCAGCATTTT	CASSVGGNSNQPQHF
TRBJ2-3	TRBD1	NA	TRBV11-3	TGTGCCAGCAGCTTAGGTTTGGGCAGGGGGAGCACAGATACGCAGTATTTT	CASSLGLGRGSTDTQYF
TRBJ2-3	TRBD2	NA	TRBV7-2	TGTGCCAGCAGCCCGGGACTAGAGTCCACAGATACGCAGTATTTT	CASSPGLESTDTQYF
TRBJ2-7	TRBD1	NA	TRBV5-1	TGCGCCAGCAGCCCGGGACAGGGTCCCTACGAGCAGTACTTC	CASSPGQGPYEQYF
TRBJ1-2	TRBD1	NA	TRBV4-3	TGCGCCAGCAGCCCCTCACAGGGGACCAACTATGGCTACACCTTC	CASSPSQGTNYGYTF
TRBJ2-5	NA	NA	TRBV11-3	TGTGCCAGCAGCCCCGGAAAACAGGATCAAGAGACCCAGTACTTC	CASSPGKQDQETQYF
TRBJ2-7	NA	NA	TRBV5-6	TGTGCCAGCAGCTTGGGCCCCTCCGGCGAGCAGTACTTC	CASSLGPSGEQYF
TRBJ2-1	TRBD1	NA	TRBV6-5	TGTGCCAGCACCCAGGGACAGGGCCTTGAGCAGTTCTTC	CASTQGQGLEQFF
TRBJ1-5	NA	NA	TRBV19	TGTGCCAGTAGGTTCAGTAGCAATCAGCCCCAGCATTTT	CASRFSSNQPQHF
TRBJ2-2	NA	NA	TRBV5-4	TGTGCCAGCAGCTTGGCCATACAGGACACCGGGGAGCTGTTTTTT	CASSLAIQDTGELFF
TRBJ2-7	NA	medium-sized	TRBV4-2	TGTGCCAGCAGCCAAGATATGACTGAACCGTCCTACGAGCAGTACTTC	CASSQDMTEPSYEQYF
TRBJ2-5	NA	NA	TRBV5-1	TGCGCCAGCAGCCAGGTCTTGGGGGCCTCTATTATGGAGACCCAGTACTTC	CASSQVLGASIMETQYF
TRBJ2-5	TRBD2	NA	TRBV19	TGTGCCAGTAGTATGAGGGGGAGACTAGCGGGAGTCACGGAGACCCAGTACTTC	CASSMRGRLAGVTETQYF
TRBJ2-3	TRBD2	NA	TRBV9	TGTGCCAGCAGCCCTCATTCCAGGACTAGTAGTGGGACAGATACGCAGTATTTT	CASSPHSRTSSGTDTQYF
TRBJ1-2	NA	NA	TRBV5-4	TGTGCCAGCAGTCCGGACAGATACTATGGCTACACCTTC	CASSPDRYYGYTF
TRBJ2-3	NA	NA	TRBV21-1	TGTGCCAGCAGCAAAGTCGAAGACGCTAGTCCATATAGCCCCACAGATACGCAGTATTTT	CASSKVEDASPYSPTDTQYF
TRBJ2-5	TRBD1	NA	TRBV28	TGTGCCAGCAGTCCCCAGACAGGGGGCGGAGAGACCCAGTACTTC	CASSPQTGGGETQYF
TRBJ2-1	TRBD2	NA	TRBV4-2	TGTGCCAGCAGCCAACCTAGCGGAGCCTACAATGAGCAGTTCTTC	CASSQPSGAYNEQFF
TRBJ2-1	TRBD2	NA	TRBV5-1	TGCGCCAGCAGCCCGGAGGTTAGCGGGAGATTAGAGGAGCAGTTCTTC	CASSPEVSGRLEEQFF
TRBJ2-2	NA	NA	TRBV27	TGTGCCAGCAGTTTCAGGACAGACACGAACACCGGGGAGCTGTTTTTT	CASSFRTDTNTGELFF
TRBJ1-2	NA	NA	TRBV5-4	TGTGCCAGCAGCGTCGGACAGCGCAGTAACTATGGCTACACCTTC	CASSVGQRSNYGYTF
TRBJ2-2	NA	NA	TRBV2	TGTGCCAGCCCGCGGGCAGGGGATAACACCGGGGAGCTGTTTTTT	CASPRAGDNTGELFF
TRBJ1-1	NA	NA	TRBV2	TGTGCCAGCAGCCCTGGGGCGATGGGCGCTGAAGCTTTCTTT	CASSPGAMGAEAFF
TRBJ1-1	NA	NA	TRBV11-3	TGTGCCAGCAGTTCGGTGGGGAGCACTGAAGCTTTCTTT	CASSSVGSTEAFF
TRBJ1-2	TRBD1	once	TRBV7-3	TGTGCCAGCAGCTTAACGGGCAGGGGGGTCTTCCATGGCTACACCTTC	CASSLTGRGVFHGYTF
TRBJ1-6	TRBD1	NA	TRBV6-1	TGTGCCAGCAGTGAAGGGACAGGGTTTTCACCCCTCCACTTT	CASSEGTGFSPLHF
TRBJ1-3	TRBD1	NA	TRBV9	TGTGCCAGCAGCGTAGCTACGGGACAGGCCGGAAACACCATATATTTT	CASSVATGQAGNTIYF
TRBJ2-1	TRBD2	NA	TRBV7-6	TGTGCCAGCAGCTTAGGGCTAGCGGGAGGCGATGAGCAGTTCTTC	CASSLGLAGGDEQFF
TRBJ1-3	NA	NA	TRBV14	TGTGCCAGCAGCCCCTTAGCCGGCTCTGGAAACACCATATATTTT	CASSPLAGSGNTIYF
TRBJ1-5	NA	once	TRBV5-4	TGTGCCAGCAGCTTGCAAGGGGCTCAGGCTCAGCCCCAGCATTTT	CASSLQGAQAQPQHF
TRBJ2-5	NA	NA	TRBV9	TGTGCCAGCAGCGCCCGGAGGGGACCTCAAGAGACCCAGTACTTC	CASSARRGPQETQYF
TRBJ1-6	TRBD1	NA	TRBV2	TGTGCCAGCTCAACGACGACAGGGTTTAATAATTCACCCCTCCACTTT	CASSTTTGFNNSPLHF
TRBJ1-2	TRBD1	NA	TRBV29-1	TGCAGCGCCATACGGACAGGGCATGGCTACACCTTC	CSAIRTGHGYTF
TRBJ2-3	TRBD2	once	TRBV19	TGTGCCAGTAGTATATTTGGGACTAGCATGGGCACAGATACGCAGTATTTT	CASSIFGTSMGTDTQYF
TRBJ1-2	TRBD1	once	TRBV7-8	TGTGCCAGCAGCCCGACAGGGTGGGAAGGCTACACCTTC	CASSPTGWEGYTF
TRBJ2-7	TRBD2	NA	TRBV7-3	TGTGCCAGCAGCTTAGGGCTAGCGGGTTCCTACGAGCAGTACTTC	CASSLGLAGSYEQYF
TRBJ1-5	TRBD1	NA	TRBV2	TGTGCCAGCAGTGAGAACAGGGGTTCGGTTCAGCCCCAGCATTTT	CASSENRGSVQPQHF